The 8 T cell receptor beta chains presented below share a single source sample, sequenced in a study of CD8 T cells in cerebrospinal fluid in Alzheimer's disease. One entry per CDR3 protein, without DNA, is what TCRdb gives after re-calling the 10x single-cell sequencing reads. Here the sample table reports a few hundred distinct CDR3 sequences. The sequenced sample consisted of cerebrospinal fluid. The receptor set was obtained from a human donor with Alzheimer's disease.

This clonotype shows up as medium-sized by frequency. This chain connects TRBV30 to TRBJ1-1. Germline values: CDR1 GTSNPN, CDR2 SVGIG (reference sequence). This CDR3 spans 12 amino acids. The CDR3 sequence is CSTLRIETEAFF.

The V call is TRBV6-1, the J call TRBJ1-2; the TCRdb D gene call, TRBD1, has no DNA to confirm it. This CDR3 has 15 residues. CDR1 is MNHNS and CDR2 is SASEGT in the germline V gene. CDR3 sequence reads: CASRSGGTGGDGYTF.

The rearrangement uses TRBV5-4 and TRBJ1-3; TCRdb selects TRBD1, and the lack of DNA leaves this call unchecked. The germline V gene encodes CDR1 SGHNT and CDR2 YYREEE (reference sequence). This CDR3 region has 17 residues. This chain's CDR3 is CASSLGSPGITGNTIYF.

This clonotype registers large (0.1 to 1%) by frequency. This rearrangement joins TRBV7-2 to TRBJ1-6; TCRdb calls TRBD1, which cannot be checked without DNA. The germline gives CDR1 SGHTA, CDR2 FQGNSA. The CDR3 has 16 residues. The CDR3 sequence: CASSLSRTASNSPLHF.

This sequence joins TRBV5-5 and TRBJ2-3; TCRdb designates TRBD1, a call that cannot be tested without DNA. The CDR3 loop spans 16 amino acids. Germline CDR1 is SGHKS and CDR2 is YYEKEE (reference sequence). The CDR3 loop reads CASSSGGQGPTDTQYF.

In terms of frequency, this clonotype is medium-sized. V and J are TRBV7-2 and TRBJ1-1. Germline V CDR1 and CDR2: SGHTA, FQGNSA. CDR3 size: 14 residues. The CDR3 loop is CASGRAGANTEAFF.

The CDR3 loop is CASSLGAGGYNEQFF. The chain carries TRBV7-2 and TRBJ2-1; lacking DNA, the TRBD2 call made by TCRdb goes unchecked. Germline-derived CDR1 and CDR2 are SGHTA and FQGNSA. CDR3 size: 15 residues.

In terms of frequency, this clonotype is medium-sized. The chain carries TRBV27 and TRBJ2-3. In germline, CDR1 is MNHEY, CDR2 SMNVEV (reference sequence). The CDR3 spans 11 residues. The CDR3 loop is CASRLLDTQYF.